These 28 T cell receptor beta chains were sequenced from one sample in a study of Ad26.COV2.S vaccination and SARS-CoV-2 variants. TCRdb's table, derived via immunoSEQ multiplex PCR, lists solely in-frame clones and lacks some. The sample records about 350,000 clones, roughly 91% being singletons. Treatment defined: 15 to 20 received Ad26.COV2.S at low or high dose, single or two shots; several received placebo; per-sample allocation not given. Material that was analyzed had been drawn on day 63 after the first vaccine or placebo injection. Source: peripheral blood, taken in a trial of Ad26.COV2.S vaccine versus placebo. The receptors stem from a person between 18 and 65 years old who received the Ad26.COV2.S COVID-19 vaccine or a placebo.

The chain combines TRBV9 with TRBJ1-1; TRBD1 might be the D (5 bases). Looked up from germline, CDR1 is SGDLS and CDR2 is YYNGEE. Trimming removed 0 bases from V and 0 bases from J, with 6 bases in between. CDR3 size: 14 residues. CDR3 sequence: CASSVAGLNTEAFF. CDR3 bases: TGTGCCAGCAGCGTAGCAGGGTTGAACACTGAAGCTTTCTTT.

This chain joins TRBV15 and TRBJ1-1, with 8 bases aligning to TRBD1. Germline CDR1 and CDR2: LNHNV and YYDKDF (reference sequence). With V trimmed by 5 bases and J by 2 bases, 7 bases remained unmatched. The CDR3 is 15 amino acids. The CDR3 loop reads CATSGDRGVNTEAFF. The CDR3 DNA reads as TGTGCCACCAGCGGTGACAGGGGTGTTAACACTGAAGCTTTCTTT.

The chain recombines TRBV11-2 with TRBJ1-2, with D tentatively TRBD1 (5 bases). The germline CDR1 and CDR2 sequences are SGHAT and FQNNGV. Trimming pared 4 bases from V and 4 bases from J, leaving 13 bases between. The CDR3 has 14 amino acids. The CDR3 spells CASSSGGFGYGYTF. In DNA form, the CDR3 reads TGTGCCAGCAGCTCCGGGGGTTTTGGCTATGGCTACACCTTC.

The V and J genes are TRBV18 and TRBJ1-5; D may be TRBD1 (6 bases). CDR1 and CDR2 (germline): KGHSH, LQKENI. The CDR3 has 16 amino acids. V dropped 4 bases and J dropped 0 bases, with 13 bases sitting between them. CDR3 in amino acids: CASSQFPQGSNQPQHF. Written as DNA, the CDR3 is TGTGCCAGCTCACAATTCCCACAGGGTAGCAATCAGCCCCAGCATTTT. The full variable domain, its missing parts supplied by reference TRBV18 and TRBJ1-5, is NAGVMQNPRHLVRRRGQEARLRCSPMKGHSHVYWYRQLPEEGLKFMVYLQKENIIDESGMPKERFSAEFPKEGPSILRIQQVVRGDSAAYFCASSQFPQGSNQPQHFGDGTRLSIL.

The rearrangement joins TRBV28 to TRBJ2-7, with TRBD1 matching over 7 bases. Losses at the gene ends were 5 bases for V and 6 bases for J; bases not matched to a gene: 10. This CDR3 spans 14 amino acids. Germline CDR1 is MDHEN and CDR2 is SYDVKM. In nucleotides, the CDR3 is TGTGCCAGCAGTCCGGTCCTGACAGGGTCCGAGCAGTACTTC. This translates into CASSPVLTGSEQYF.

V usage is TRBV7-8 and J usage is TRBJ2-1, with 10 bases matching TRBD2. V gave up 3 bases and J gave up 7 bases; unmatched junction bases: 3. This CDR3 is 14 amino acids long. CDR1 is SGHVS, CDR2 FQNEAQ, per germline. The DNA of the CDR3 is TGTGCCAGCAGCTTGCTAGCGGGAGATAATGAGCAGTTCTTC. This codes for CASSLLAGDNEQFF.

V and J are TRBV19 and TRBJ1-5; no firm D call. CDR3 length: 12 amino acids. Germline V CDR1 and CDR2: LNHDA, SQIVND (reference sequence). The V end was cut by 1 base, the J end by 6 bases, with 4 bases between. The CDR3 sequence: CASSIGSQPQHF. The CDR3 DNA is TGTGCCAGTAGTATAGGGAGTCAGCCCCAGCATTTT.

The chain links TRBV7-6 to TRBJ2-2; TRBD1 might be the D (5 bases). The CDR3 is 15 amino acids. Per the germline V gene, CDR1 is SGHVS and CDR2 is FNYEAQ. Trimming removed 6 bases from V and 4 bases from J, with 15 bases in between. CDR3 sequence (DNA): TGTGCCAGCAGATTTACTCAGGGCGGCACCGGGGAGCTGTTTTTT. Protein: CASRFTQGGTGELFF.

The chain uses TRBV27 and TRBJ1-6; no clear D gene. The germline V and J ends were trimmed by 4 bases and 7 bases, with 11 bases remaining between them. Germline V CDR1 and CDR2: MNHEY, SMNVEV (reference sequence). The CDR3 length is 14 residues. CDR3 sequence: CASSSIRLNSPLHF. CDR3 nucleotides: TGTGCCAGCAGTTCCATTCGCCTAAATTCACCCCTCCACTTT.

V and J are TRBV7-2 and TRBJ1-1; D gene unclear. V lost 2 bases and J lost 0, with 13 bases in between. This CDR3 has 16 amino acids. Germline CDR1 SGHTA, CDR2 FQGNSA. The CDR3 here is CASSLPANSMNTEAFF. CDR3 coding DNA: TGTGCCAGCAGCTTACCGGCCAACAGCATGAACACTGAAGCTTTCTTT.

The chain employs TRBV2 and TRBJ2-7; 15 nucleotides align to TRBD2. The CDR3 covers 18 residues. J was trimmed by 0 bases and V by 4 bases; bases with no gene match: 7. CDR1 is SNHLY, CDR2 FYNNEI, per germline. CDR3 in amino acids: CASSGPGLAGGSSYEQYF. The CDR3 coding sequence is TGTGCCAGCAGTGGACCAGGACTAGCGGGAGGGAGCTCCTACGAGCAGTACTTC.

This chain uses TRBV19 with TRBJ2-7; D possibly corresponds to TRBD2 (6 bases). V dropped 0 bases and J dropped 1 base, with 16 bases sitting between them. The CDR3 is made up of 17 amino acids. Germline CDR1 reads LNHDA; CDR2 reads SQIVND (reference sequence). CDR3 DNA: TGTGCCAGTAGTATAGAGAGTACGGGGGTGGTATCCTACGAGCAGTACTTC. It encodes CASSIESTGVVSYEQYF.

This chain connects TRBV28 to TRBJ2-7; 9 bases are shared with TRBD2. Germline assignment: CDR1 MDHEN and CDR2 SYDVKM. With V trimmed by 3 bases and J by 5 bases, 8 bases remained unmatched. The CDR3 is 15 residues long. CDR3 residues: CASSFLAGASNEQYF. In nucleotides, the CDR3 is TGTGCCAGCAGTTTCTTAGCGGGAGCATCCAACGAGCAGTACTTC. The full variable domain, with the rest looked up from reference TRBV28 and TRBJ2-7, is DVKVTQSSRYLVKRTGEKVFLECVQDMDHENMFWYRQDPGLGLRLIYFSYDVKMKEKGDIPEGYSVSREKKERFSLILESASTNQTSMYLCASSFLAGASNEQYFGPGTRLTVT.

For the CDR3, the DNA is TGTGCCAGCAGCCACAGGGATGAGCAGTACTTC. Its translation is CASSHRDEQYF. V usage is TRBV6-5 and J usage is TRBJ2-7, with D tentatively TRBD1 (6 bases). This CDR3 is built from 11 residues. V was trimmed by 6 bases and J by 7 bases, leaving 10 bases between them. The germline CDR1 and CDR2 sequences are MNHEY and SVGAGI.

The rearrangement joins TRBV6-5 to TRBJ2-6, with D uncertain. The CDR3 covers 14 residues. The V end lost 9 bases, the J end lost 0 bases, and 9 bases lay between the germline ends. Germline lookup yields CDR1 MNHEY and CDR2 SVGAGI. Here the CDR3 reads CASGRSSGANVLTF. In DNA, the CDR3 is TGTGCCAGTGGACGGAGCTCTGGGGCCAACGTCCTGACTTTC.

J is TRBJ1-3 and V is TRBV7-9; D not certain. Germline-derived CDR1 and CDR2 are SEHNR and FQNEAQ (reference sequence). The CDR3 consists of 15 residues. V shed 5 bases and J shed 2 bases, with 13 bases lying between them. The CDR3 DNA sequence: TGTGCCAGCAGCCCTCTAGGCAAGGCTGGAAACACCATATATTTT. Its protein is CASSPLGKAGNTIYF.

This chain joins TRBV6-5 and TRBJ2-5; D perhaps matches TRBD1 (6 bases). V dropped 2 bases and J dropped 3 bases, with 10 bases sitting between them. The germline gives CDR1 MNHEY, CDR2 SVGAGI. The CDR3 totals 14 residues. The CDR3 sequence is CASSYMGAEETQYF. The CDR3 DNA sequence: TGTGCCAGCAGTTACATGGGGGCAGAAGAGACCCAGTACTTC.

This chain joins TRBV3-1 (or the pseudogene TRBV3-2) and TRBJ2-2, with 9 bases aligning to TRBD1. CDR3 size: 15 residues. Losses at the gene ends were 5 bases for V and 3 bases for J; bases not matched to a gene: 4. Germline V gene lookup returns CDR1 LGHDT and CDR2 YNNKEL (reference sequence). As DNA, the CDR3 is TGTGCCAGCAGCTTGGGGACAGGGTACACCGGGGAGCTGTTTTTT. This sequence encodes CASSLGTGYTGELFF.

The CDR3 bases are TGTGCCAGCAGCCCCAGACAGGGGAGGCATTACGAGCAGTACTTC. Translating it yields CASSPRQGRHYEQYF. The rearrangement uses TRBV7-9 and TRBJ2-7; 8 bases map to TRBD1. This CDR3 has 15 amino acids. The germline V gene has CDR1 SEHNR and CDR2 FQNEAQ (reference sequence). With 5 bases clipped from V and 4 bases from J, the junction kept 10 bases outside the gene matches.

The chain carries TRBV9 and TRBJ2-2; D perhaps matches TRBD2 (5 bases). CDR3 length equals 17 residues. The germline V gene has CDR1 SGDLS and CDR2 YYNGEE. The germline V and J ends were trimmed by 0 bases and 6 bases, with 18 bases remaining between them. CDR3 residues: CASSVGASLVGAGELFF. CDR3 coding DNA: TGTGCCAGCAGCGTAGGGGCTAGCCTAGTGGGCGCCGGGGAGCTGTTTTTT.

The gene calls are TRBV12-2 and TRBJ1-5; the table names TRBD1, a call not compared with the DNA. TRBV12-2 is an annotated pseudogene. This CDR3 is built from 16 residues. The CDR3 sequence is CASRLARGGRIQPQHF. Here the CDR3 DNA reads TGTGCAAGTCGCTTAGCCCGAGGGGGTAGGATTCAGCCCCAGCATTTT.

V is TRBV29-1 and J is TRBJ2-1; no clear D. This CDR3 is built from 17 residues. V lost 6 bases and J lost 5, with 26 bases in between. The germline CDR1 and CDR2 sequences are SQVTM and ANQGSEA. The CDR3 bases are TGCAGCGTACTATCCCGAACCGTTCCTCCTTTCAACAATGAGCAGTTCTTC. Translation gives CSVLSRTVPPFNNEQFF.

This chain joins TRBV28 and TRBJ2-5; 13 nucleotides align to TRBD2. The CDR3 loop spans 14 amino acids. With 6 bases clipped from V and 5 bases from J, the junction kept 3 bases outside the gene matches. CDR1 MDHEN and CDR2 SYDVKM come from the germline V gene. The CDR3 DNA reads TGTGCCAGCAGCACGACTAGCGGGAGGGAGACCCAGTACTTC. This encodes CASSTTSGRETQYF.

The rearrangement uses TRBV19 and TRBJ2-5; 8 bases agree with TRBD1. The CDR3 contains 16 residues. CDR1 and CDR2 (germline): LNHDA, SQIVND (reference sequence). V was clipped by 5 bases and J by 2 bases; unmatched bases: 10. The CDR3 loop reads CASSFGTGRPQETQYF. As DNA, the CDR3 is TGTGCCAGTAGTTTCGGGACAGGAAGACCTCAAGAGACCCAGTACTTC.

The rearrangement joins TRBV10-3 to TRBJ1-1; TRBD1 agrees at 12 bases. Unmatched junction bases numbered 7, after V lost 6 bases and J lost 5 bases. The CDR3 runs to 15 residues. In germline, CDR1 is ENHRY, CDR2 SYGVKD. In DNA, the CDR3 is TGTGCCATCAGAGGGACAGGGGGCATGGGTACTGAAGCTTTCTTT. Protein: CAIRGTGGMGTEAFF.

To note about this clone: Other DNA sequences from this sample encode an identical CDR3 as well. The J gene is TRBJ2-7, the V gene TRBV10-3, with unresolved D. Germline values: CDR1 ENHRY, CDR2 SYGVKD. The CDR3 contains 12 residues. The V and J ends lost 2 bases and 4 bases respectively, with 6 bases between them. CDR3: CAISEVGYEQYF. In DNA form, the CDR3 reads TGTGCCATCAGTGAGGTGGGGTACGAGCAGTACTTC.

The chain uses TRBV15 and TRBJ1-1, with TRBD1 matching 7 bases. Germline CDR1 reads LNHNV; CDR2 reads YYDKDF (reference sequence). This CDR3 region has 15 residues. V lost 5 bases and J lost 2; bases outside the gene matches: 8. CDR3 in amino acids: CATSGRQGPNTEAFF. The DNA for the CDR3 is TGTGCCACCAGCGGCAGACAGGGACCCAACACTGAAGCTTTCTTT. Supplemented by reference TRBV15 and TRBJ1-1, the full variable domain reads DAMVIQNPRYQVTQFGKPVTLSCSQTLNHNVMYWYQQKSSQAPKLLFHYYDKDFNNEADTPDNFQSRRPNTSFCFLDIRSPGLGDTAMYLCATSGRQGPNTEAFFGQGTRLTVV.

This chain connects TRBV6-5 to TRBJ1-1, with D possibly being TRBD1 (5 bases). CDR3 length: 13 residues. Trimming shortened V by 6 bases and J by 0 bases, and 8 bases separated the two germline ends. The germline CDR1 and CDR2 sequences are MNHEY and SVGAGI. CDR3 residues: CASRWGMNTEAFF. The CDR3 DNA sequence: TGTGCCAGCAGATGGGGGATGAACACTGAAGCTTTCTTT.